The rows below give T cell receptor beta chains drawn from one sample of a study of shared T cell receptors in the human thymus. Measured with immunoSEQ multiplex PCR; TCRdb has only the in-frame clones, and not every one. The data contain hundreds of thousands of clones, 85% to 90% of them seen just once; the ten biggest clones take up around 0.0099%. The data were also submitted as part of a second study, on human thymus T cells.

The sample comprised thymocytes. These receptors all stem from a boy younger than two with a congenital heart defect. The CDR3 runs from the conserved cysteine through the conserved F or W. Each record gives: CDR3 DNA, CDR3 protein, J gene, clone size, D gene, V gene. D genes are given only for firm matches. The size of a clone is reported for some rows only, either as once, few or many, or as a class for expanded clones.

CDR3 DNA: TGTGCCAACGGGGGATTTAACTATGGCTACACCTTC; CDR3 protein: CANGGFNYGYTF; J gene: TRBJ1-2; clone size: -; D gene: -; V gene: TRBV2
CDR3 DNA: TGTGCCAGCAGAGGGGGGACAGGGGGCCATGGGGCCAACGTCCTGACTTTC; CDR3 protein: CASRGGTGGHGANVLTF; J gene: TRBJ2-6; clone size: -; D gene: TRBD1; V gene: TRBV28
CDR3 DNA: TGTGCCAGCAGCGCCAGACAGGGGGCCAATGAGCAGTTCTTC; CDR3 protein: CASSARQGANEQFF; J gene: TRBJ2-1; clone size: once; D gene: TRBD1; V gene: TRBV9
CDR3 DNA: TGTGCCAGCAGTTTATCGGGGGGTGGGAACACCGGGGAGCTGTTTTTT; CDR3 protein: CASSLSGGGNTGELFF; J gene: TRBJ2-2; clone size: -; D gene: -; V gene: TRBV27
CDR3 DNA: TGTGTCGCGGACAGGGTCCCTGCTGGCTACACCTTC; CDR3 protein: CVADRVPAGYTF; J gene: TRBJ1-2; clone size: -; D gene: TRBD1; V gene: TRBV7-9
CDR3 DNA: TGTGCCAGCAGTGAATCGAAGCGGGCGAATGTCTACGAGCAGTACTTC; CDR3 protein: CASSESKRANVYEQYF; J gene: TRBJ2-7; clone size: -; D gene: -; V gene: TRBV25-1
CDR3 DNA: TGTGCCAGCAGCACCCGACGGGAGGGACCATACGAGCAGTACTTC; CDR3 protein: CASSTRREGPYEQYF; J gene: TRBJ2-7; clone size: once; D gene: TRBD2; V gene: TRBV27
CDR3 DNA: TGTGCCAGCACCAGAGGGAGGTACTCCTACGAGCAGTACTTC; CDR3 protein: CASTRGRYSYEQYF; J gene: TRBJ2-7; clone size: -; D gene: -; V gene: TRBV28
CDR3 DNA: TGTGCGTCGGGGGCGGGAGGGGAAGCAGATACGCAGTATTTT; CDR3 protein: CASGAGGEADTQYF; J gene: TRBJ2-3; clone size: -; D gene: TRBD2; V gene: TRBV7-8
CDR3 DNA: TGTGCCAGCAGCCTCGACCTCCGCGGAGGAGGCTACACCTTC; CDR3 protein: CASSLDLRGGGYTF; J gene: TRBJ1-2; clone size: -; D gene: -; V gene: TRBV14
CDR3 DNA: TGTGCCAGCAGCTTACGTCACAGGGGGGAAAAACTGTTTTTT; CDR3 protein: CASSLRHRGEKLFF; J gene: TRBJ1-4; clone size: -; D gene: TRBD1; V gene: TRBV7-6
CDR3 DNA: TGTGCCAGTAGTATGGTGGGGGACAGGGGCAAAAACATTCAGTACTTC; CDR3 protein: CASSMVGDRGKNIQYF; J gene: TRBJ2-4; clone size: -; D gene: TRBD1; V gene: TRBV19
CDR3 DNA: TGTGCCAGTAGTACTAGCGGATACTACAATGAGCAGTTCTTC; CDR3 protein: CASSTSGYYNEQFF; J gene: TRBJ2-1; clone size: -; D gene: TRBD2; V gene: TRBV19
CDR3 DNA: TGTGCCAGCTCACCCCGACAGGGGGCGATGAACACTGAAGCTTTCTTT; CDR3 protein: CASSPRQGAMNTEAFF; J gene: TRBJ1-1; clone size: -; D gene: TRBD1; V gene: TRBV18
CDR3 DNA: TGCAGCGTCCCGGGGGGGCCCACTGAAGCTTTCTTT; CDR3 protein: CSVPGGPTEAFF; J gene: TRBJ1-1; clone size: -; D gene: -; V gene: TRBV29-1
CDR3 DNA: TGTGCCACCAGCAGGACAGGGGCGCCTAAGCCGCCCAAGCAGTACTTC; CDR3 protein: CATSRTGAPKPPKQYF; J gene: TRBJ2-5; clone size: once; D gene: TRBD1; V gene: TRBV15
CDR3 DNA: TGTGCCAGTAGTATAGTAGCGGGAGGACCCTTCGTCTCCTACGAGCAGTACTTC; CDR3 protein: CASSIVAGGPFVSYEQYF; J gene: TRBJ2-7; clone size: -; D gene: TRBD2; V gene: TRBV19
CDR3 DNA: TGTGCCAGCAGTCCCAGCGGGAGCGGCACAGATACGCAGTATTTT; CDR3 protein: CASSPSGSGTDTQYF; J gene: TRBJ2-3; clone size: -; D gene: TRBD2; V gene: TRBV6-5
CDR3 DNA: TGTGCCAGCAGCTCCAGGGCGGGGGAGCTGTTTTTT; CDR3 protein: CASSSRAGELFF; J gene: TRBJ2-2; clone size: -; D gene: -; V gene: TRBV7-9
CDR3 DNA: TGTGCCAGCAGCTTAGCCCGACTAGCGGGAGCTGAGCAGTACTTC; CDR3 protein: CASSLARLAGAEQYF; J gene: TRBJ2-7; clone size: -; D gene: TRBD2; V gene: TRBV11-3
CDR3 DNA: TGTGCCAGCAGTGAGTCACAGGGGGCGCCTTATAGCAATCAGCCCCAGCATTTT; CDR3 protein: CASSESQGAPYSNQPQHF; J gene: TRBJ1-5; clone size: -; D gene: TRBD1; V gene: TRBV2
CDR3 DNA: TGTGCCAGTAGCATACTGACAGGTAATAGCAATCAGCCCCAGCATTTT; CDR3 protein: CASSILTGNSNQPQHF; J gene: TRBJ1-5; clone size: -; D gene: -; V gene: TRBV19
CDR3 DNA: TGTGCCAGCAGTGACGAGTACGGGAGGGCGACCGGGGAGCTGTTTTTT; CDR3 protein: CASSDEYGRATGELFF; J gene: TRBJ2-2; clone size: -; D gene: TRBD2; V gene: TRBV2
CDR3 DNA: TGTGCCAGCTCACCCCCAACAGATACGCAGTATTTT; CDR3 protein: CASSPPTDTQYF; J gene: TRBJ2-3; clone size: -; D gene: -; V gene: TRBV18
CDR3 DNA: TGTGCCATCAGTGACTTTTCCGGGACTAGCGGGAGATGGCGCACCGGGGAGCTGTTTTTT; CDR3 protein: CAISDFSGTSGRWRTGELFF; J gene: TRBJ2-2; clone size: -; D gene: TRBD2; V gene: TRBV10-3
CDR3 DNA: TGTGCCAGCAGTGCCCAAGCCTACGGGACAGGGTTGCGAGAGCAGTACTTC; CDR3 protein: CASSAQAYGTGLREQYF; J gene: TRBJ2-7; clone size: once; D gene: TRBD1; V gene: TRBV2
CDR3 DNA: TGTGCCAGCGGGGCTAGCGACCACCAAGAGACCCAGTACTTC; CDR3 protein: CASGASDHQETQYF; J gene: TRBJ2-5; clone size: -; D gene: -; V gene: TRBV25-1
CDR3 DNA: TGTGCCAGCAGTGTGGTACAGGGGAGCTCCTACGAGCAGTACTTC; CDR3 protein: CASSVVQGSSYEQYF; J gene: TRBJ2-7; clone size: -; D gene: TRBD1; V gene: TRBV6-1
CDR3 DNA: TGTGCCAGTCACTGGGACAGGGCTCTTGCTTCGGGCAATCAGCCCCAGCATTTT; CDR3 protein: CASHWDRALASGNQPQHF; J gene: TRBJ1-5; clone size: once; D gene: TRBD1; V gene: TRBV19
CDR3 DNA: TGTGCCAGCAGCTTAGCAGAGGCCTCGCCTGGGGGAAACACCATATATTTT; CDR3 protein: CASSLAEASPGGNTIYF; J gene: TRBJ1-3; clone size: few; D gene: -; V gene: TRBV11-1
CDR3 DNA: TGTGCCAGCAGTCCCCACGACAGGGAAGAGACCCAGTACTTC; CDR3 protein: CASSPHDREETQYF; J gene: TRBJ2-5; clone size: -; D gene: TRBD1; V gene: TRBV27
CDR3 DNA: TGCGCCAGCAGTGGATGGGGCGCGGGGGAGCAGTACTTC; CDR3 protein: CASSGWGAGEQYF; J gene: TRBJ2-5; clone size: -; D gene: TRBD2; V gene: TRBV5-1
CDR3 DNA: TGCGCCAGCAGCCAAGAAGGCAGGAAGTACCAAGAGACCCAGTACTTC; CDR3 protein: CASSQEGRKYQETQYF; J gene: TRBJ2-5; clone size: -; D gene: -; V gene: TRBV4-1
CDR3 DNA: TGCAGCGTTGAAGGACAGCCGTTGAACACTGAAGCTTTCTTT; CDR3 protein: CSVEGQPLNTEAFF; J gene: TRBJ1-1; clone size: -; D gene: -; V gene: TRBV29-1
CDR3 DNA: TGTGCCAGCAGTTTTGTGGGGGCGTATGGCTACACCTTC; CDR3 protein: CASSFVGAYGYTF; J gene: TRBJ1-2; clone size: -; D gene: -; V gene: TRBV28
CDR3 DNA: TGTGCCATCAGTCAGACAGAAGAGCTCTATGGCTACACCTTC; CDR3 protein: CAISQTEELYGYTF; J gene: TRBJ1-2; clone size: -; D gene: -; V gene: TRBV10-3
CDR3 DNA: TGTGCCAGTAGTATAAGGGGACGGGACAGGGCACACGAGCAGTACTTC; CDR3 protein: CASSIRGRDRAHEQYF; J gene: TRBJ2-7; clone size: -; D gene: TRBD1; V gene: TRBV19
CDR3 DNA: TGTGCCACCAGCAGACTTCCGCCGGGACAGGGGATCGATCAGCCCCAGCATTTT; CDR3 protein: CATSRLPPGQGIDQPQHF; J gene: TRBJ1-5; clone size: -; D gene: TRBD1; V gene: TRBV15
CDR3 DNA: TGTGCCAGCAGTTACTCGAGGTCCTACGAGCAGTATTTC; CDR3 protein: CASSYSRSYEQYF; J gene: TRBJ2-7; clone size: -; D gene: -; V gene: TRBV6-6
CDR3 DNA: TGTGCCACCAGCAGAGTATGGGGATCGGACAGGGGGGAATCCTACGAGCAGTACTTC; CDR3 protein: CATSRVWGSDRGESYEQYF; J gene: TRBJ2-7; clone size: -; D gene: TRBD1; V gene: TRBV15
CDR3 DNA: TGTGCCAGTTCTACAGGTTCAAAAATGAACACTGAAGCTTTCTTT; CDR3 protein: CASSTGSKMNTEAFF; J gene: TRBJ1-1; clone size: -; D gene: -; V gene: TRBV19
CDR3 DNA: TGTGCCAGCAGTTCTTTAGCGGGAGGGCCTGGTGAGCAGTTCTTC; CDR3 protein: CASSSLAGGPGEQFF; J gene: TRBJ2-1; clone size: -; D gene: TRBD2; V gene: TRBV27
CDR3 DNA: TGTGCCAGCAGTTACGGACTAGCGCTCTACAATGAGCAGTTCTTC; CDR3 protein: CASSYGLALYNEQFF; J gene: TRBJ2-1; clone size: -; D gene: TRBD2; V gene: TRBV27
CDR3 DNA: TGTGCCAGCAGTCCTCGGCGACTTCACACAGATACGCAGTATTTT; CDR3 protein: CASSPRRLHTDTQYF; J gene: TRBJ2-3; clone size: -; D gene: -; V gene: TRBV6-1
CDR3 DNA: TGCGCCAGCAGCTTTCGACTAGCGGGAGGGCCACAAACAGATACGCAGTATTTT; CDR3 protein: CASSFRLAGGPQTDTQYF; J gene: TRBJ2-3; clone size: -; D gene: TRBD2; V gene: TRBV5-1
CDR3 DNA: TGCGCCAGCAGCCAACGCCTGAGGCCCCACTCTGGAAACACCATATATTTT; CDR3 protein: CASSQRLRPHSGNTIYF; J gene: TRBJ1-3; clone size: -; D gene: -; V gene: TRBV4-1
CDR3 DNA: TGTGCCAGCAGCTTGGTTGACCGGGAGGGCCTGAGGGAGACCCAGTACTTC; CDR3 protein: CASSLVDREGLRETQYF; J gene: TRBJ2-5; clone size: -; D gene: TRBD2; V gene: TRBV5-6
CDR3 DNA: TGTGCCAGCAGCTTAACTTCGGGACAGGGACAGGGGTACGAGCAGTACTTC; CDR3 protein: CASSLTSGQGQGYEQYF; J gene: TRBJ2-7; clone size: -; D gene: TRBD1; V gene: TRBV7-2
CDR3 DNA: TGTGCCACCCGACAGGGGGATGGCAGTCAGCCCCAGCATTTT; CDR3 protein: CATRQGDGSQPQHF; J gene: TRBJ1-5; clone size: -; D gene: TRBD1; V gene: TRBV6-1
CDR3 DNA: TGTGCCAGCAGTTTGGGCCGACAGGGTTCCTACGAGCAGTACTTC; CDR3 protein: CASSLGRQGSYEQYF; J gene: TRBJ2-7; clone size: few; D gene: TRBD1; V gene: TRBV28
CDR3 DNA: TGTGCCAGCAGCTCAACGGGGGGGAGAACTGAAGCTTTCTTT; CDR3 protein: CASSSTGGRTEAFF; J gene: TRBJ1-1; clone size: -; D gene: -; V gene: TRBV7-9
CDR3 DNA: TGCGCCAGCAGCCAAGATTTCGCGGGAGAGTACGAGCAGTACTTC; CDR3 protein: CASSQDFAGEYEQYF; J gene: TRBJ2-7; clone size: few; D gene: TRBD2; V gene: TRBV4-3
CDR3 DNA: TGTGCCATCAGCGATCTAGCGGGGGACAGCACAGATACGCAGTATTTT; CDR3 protein: CAISDLAGDSTDTQYF; J gene: TRBJ2-3; clone size: -; D gene: TRBD2; V gene: TRBV10-3
CDR3 DNA: TGTGCCAGCAGCTCCGACCTCCGGAAGCGGGAGGGAGGAACCGGGGAGCTGTTTTTT; CDR3 protein: CASSSDLRKREGGTGELFF; J gene: TRBJ2-2; clone size: -; D gene: TRBD2; V gene: TRBV7-7
CDR3 DNA: TGTGCCAGCAGCTTGGATACAGGGGCCTTAACCTACGAGCAGTACTTC; CDR3 protein: CASSLDTGALTYEQYF; J gene: TRBJ2-7; clone size: -; D gene: TRBD1; V gene: TRBV5-4
CDR3 DNA: TGCGCCAGCAGTGAGGCCAGGAATCAGCCCCAGCATTTT; CDR3 protein: CASSEARNQPQHF; J gene: TRBJ1-5; clone size: -; D gene: -; V gene: TRBV10-1
CDR3 DNA: TGTGCCAGTAGGCCGGGACAGGAGGTCTACGAGCAGTACTTC; CDR3 protein: CASRPGQEVYEQYF; J gene: TRBJ2-7; clone size: -; D gene: TRBD1; V gene: TRBV19
CDR3 DNA: TGCGCCAGCAGCCAAGATCAAGCGGGTTGCTCCTACAATGAGCAGTTCTTC; CDR3 protein: CASSQDQAGCSYNEQFF; J gene: TRBJ2-1; clone size: -; D gene: -; V gene: TRBV4-3
CDR3 DNA: TGCGCCAGCAGCCAAAAAACGACAGGGTTGTGGGCTAACTATGGCTACACCTTC; CDR3 protein: CASSQKTTGLWANYGYTF; J gene: TRBJ1-2; clone size: -; D gene: TRBD1; V gene: TRBV5-1